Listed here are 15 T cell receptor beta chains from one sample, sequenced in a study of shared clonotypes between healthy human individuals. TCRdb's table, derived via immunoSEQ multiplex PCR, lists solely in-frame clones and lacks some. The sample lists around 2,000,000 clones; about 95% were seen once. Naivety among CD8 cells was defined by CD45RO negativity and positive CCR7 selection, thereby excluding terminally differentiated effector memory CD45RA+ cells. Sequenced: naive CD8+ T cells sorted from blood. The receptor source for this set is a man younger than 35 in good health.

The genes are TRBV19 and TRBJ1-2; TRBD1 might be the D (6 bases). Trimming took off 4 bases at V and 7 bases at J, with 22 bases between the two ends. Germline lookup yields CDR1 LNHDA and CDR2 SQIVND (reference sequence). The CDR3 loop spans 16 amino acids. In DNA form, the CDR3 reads TGTGCCAGTAGTAACACCGAACAGGGTGGTTATTTTGGCTACACCTTC. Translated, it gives CASSNTEQGGYFGYTF. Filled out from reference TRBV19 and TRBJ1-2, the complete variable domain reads DGGITQSPKYLFRKEGQNVTLSCEQNLNHDAMYWYRQDPGQGLRLIYYSQIVNDFQKGDIAEGYSVSREKKESFPLTVTSAQKNPTAFYLCASSNTEQGGYFGYTFGSGTRLTVV.

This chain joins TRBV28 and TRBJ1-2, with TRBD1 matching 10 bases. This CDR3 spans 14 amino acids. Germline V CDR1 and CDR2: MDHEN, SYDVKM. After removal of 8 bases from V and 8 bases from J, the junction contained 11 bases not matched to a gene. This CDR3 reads CASATPGTGDGYTF. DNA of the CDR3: TGTGCCAGCGCGACTCCCGGGACAGGGGACGGCTACACCTTC.

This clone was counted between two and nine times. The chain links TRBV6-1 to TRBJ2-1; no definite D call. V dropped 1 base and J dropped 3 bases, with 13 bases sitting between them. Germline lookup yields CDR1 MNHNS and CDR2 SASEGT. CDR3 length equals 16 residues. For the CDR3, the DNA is TGTGCCAGCAGTGAAGGAAGCTCTTGGAGCTACAATGAGCAGTTCTTC. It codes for CASSEGSSWSYNEQFF.

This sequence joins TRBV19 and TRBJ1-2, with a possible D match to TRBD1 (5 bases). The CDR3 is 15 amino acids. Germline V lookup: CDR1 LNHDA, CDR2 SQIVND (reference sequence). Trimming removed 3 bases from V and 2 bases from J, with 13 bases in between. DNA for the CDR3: TGTGCCAGTAGTATTGTGGGGGGACGCAACTATGGCTACACCTTC. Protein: CASSIVGGRNYGYTF.

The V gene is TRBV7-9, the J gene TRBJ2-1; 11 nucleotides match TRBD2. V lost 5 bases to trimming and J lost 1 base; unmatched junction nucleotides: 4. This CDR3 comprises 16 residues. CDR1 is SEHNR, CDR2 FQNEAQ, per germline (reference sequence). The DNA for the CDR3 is TGTGCCAGCAGCGGCACTAGCGGGAGTTCCTACAATGAGCAGTTCTTC. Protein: CASSGTSGSSYNEQFF.

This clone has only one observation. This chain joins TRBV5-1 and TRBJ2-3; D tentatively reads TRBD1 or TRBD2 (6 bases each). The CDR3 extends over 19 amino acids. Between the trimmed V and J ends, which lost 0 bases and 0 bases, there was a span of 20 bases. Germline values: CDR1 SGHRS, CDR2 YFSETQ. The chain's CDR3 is CASSLEAPGAWGSTDTQYF. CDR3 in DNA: TGCGCCAGCAGCTTGGAGGCCCCGGGGGCCTGGGGTAGCACAGATACGCAGTATTTT.

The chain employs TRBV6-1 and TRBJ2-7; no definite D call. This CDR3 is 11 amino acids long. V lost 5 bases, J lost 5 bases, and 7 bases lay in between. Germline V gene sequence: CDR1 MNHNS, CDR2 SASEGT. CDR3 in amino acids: CASSYGHEQYF. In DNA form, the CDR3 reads TGTGCCAGCAGTTACGGCCACGAGCAGTACTTC.

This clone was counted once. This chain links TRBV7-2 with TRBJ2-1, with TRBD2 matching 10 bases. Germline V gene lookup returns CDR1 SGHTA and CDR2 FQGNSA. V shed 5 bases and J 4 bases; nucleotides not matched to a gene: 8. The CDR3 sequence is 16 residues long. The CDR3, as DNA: TGTGCCAGCAGCCCTCCAGGACTAGCGGTATACAATGAGCAGTTCTTC. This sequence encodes CASSPPGLAVYNEQFF.

The CDR3, as DNA: TGTGCCAGCAGTGAAGATGGACAGGTTTATTCACCCCTCCACTTT. It encodes CASSEDGQVYSPLHF. The rearrangement links TRBV2 to TRBJ1-6, with 7 bases aligning to TRBD1. The CDR3 sequence is 15 residues long. Trimming removed 1 base from V and 8 bases from J; junction bases left unmatched: 5. Germline assignment: CDR1 SNHLY and CDR2 FYNNEI.

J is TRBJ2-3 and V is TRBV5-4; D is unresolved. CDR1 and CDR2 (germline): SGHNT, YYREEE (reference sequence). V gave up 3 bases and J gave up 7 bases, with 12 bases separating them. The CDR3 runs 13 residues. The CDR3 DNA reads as TGTGCCAGCAGCTCAATTTTAGAGTATACGCAGTATTTT. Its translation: CASSSILEYTQYF.

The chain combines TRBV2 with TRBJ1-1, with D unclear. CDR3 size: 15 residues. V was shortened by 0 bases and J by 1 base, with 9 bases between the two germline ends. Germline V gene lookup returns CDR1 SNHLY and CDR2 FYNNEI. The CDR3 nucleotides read TGTGCCAGCAGTGAAGCATTTGCACCGAACACTGAAGCTTTCTTT. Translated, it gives CASSEAFAPNTEAFF. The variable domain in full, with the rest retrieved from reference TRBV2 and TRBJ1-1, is EPEVTQTPSHQVTQMGQEVILRCVPISNHLYFYWYRQILGQKVEFLVSFYNNEISEKSEIFDDQFSVERPDGSNFTLKIRSTKLEDSAMYFCASSEAFAPNTEAFFGQGTRLTVV.

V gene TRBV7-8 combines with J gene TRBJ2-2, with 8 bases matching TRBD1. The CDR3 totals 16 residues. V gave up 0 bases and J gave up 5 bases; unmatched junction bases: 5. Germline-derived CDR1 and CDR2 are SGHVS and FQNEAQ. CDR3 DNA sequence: TGTGCCAGCAGCTTAGCACAGGGGGTGGTTACCGGGGAGCTGTTTTTT. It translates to CASSLAQGVVTGELFF.

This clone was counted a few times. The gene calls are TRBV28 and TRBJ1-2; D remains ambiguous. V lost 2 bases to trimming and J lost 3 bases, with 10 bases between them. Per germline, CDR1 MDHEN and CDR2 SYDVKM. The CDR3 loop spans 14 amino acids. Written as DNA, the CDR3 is TGTGCCAGCAGTTTAAGGAGTACGGACTATGGCTACACCTTC. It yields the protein CASSLRSTDYGYTF.

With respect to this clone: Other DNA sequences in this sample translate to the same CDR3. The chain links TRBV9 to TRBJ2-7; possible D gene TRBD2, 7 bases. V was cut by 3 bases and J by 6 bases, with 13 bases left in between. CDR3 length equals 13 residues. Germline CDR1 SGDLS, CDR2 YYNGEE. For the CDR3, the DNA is TGTGCCAGCAGCGCAGGGGTAGCGGGCGAGCAGTACTTC. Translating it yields CASSAGVAGEQYF.

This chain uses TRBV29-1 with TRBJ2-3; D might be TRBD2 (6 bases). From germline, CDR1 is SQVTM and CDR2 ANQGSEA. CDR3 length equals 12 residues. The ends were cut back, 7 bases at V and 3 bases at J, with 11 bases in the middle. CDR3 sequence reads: CSGILATDTQYF. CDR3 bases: TGCAGCGGAATACTAGCTACAGATACGCAGTATTTT.